Sequencing of this T cell receptor beta chain was carried out in a study of T cell responses to AZD1222 COVID-19 vaccine. Findings of the study overall: Regions 160-218 and 743-854 dominated among vaccine-associated CD4 TCRs spanning spike. Clonal diversity was possibly underestimated; the donors were predominantly white British and more often female. Vaccination with two AZD1222 doses was followed by a rise in Spike-specific TCR breadth and depth.

This clone has only one observation. Its antigen is currently unknown. CDR3 length: 13 residues. The V gene's germline CDR1 is LNHDA and CDR2 SQIVND (reference sequence). V was pared by 7 bases and J by 5 bases, with 13 bases between. Only in-frame clones appear in the TCRdb table, and some are missing; sequencing was by immunoSEQ multiplex PCR. The table has some 110,000 clones, 88% seen once. Here the sequenced sample was peripheral blood, taken on day 0 of AZD1222 vaccination. The chain is built from TRBV19 and TRBJ2-3; tentatively, D is TRBD2 (5 bases). The origin of this receptor is an adult in good health. CDR3 residues: CASTPGIGDTQYF. CDR3 DNA: TGTGCCAGTACTCCGGGGATAGGAGATACGCAGTATTTT.